Listed below are T cell receptor beta chains from one sample, sequenced in a study of T cells in Graves' hyperthyroidism and ophthalmopathy. TCRdb re-called the multiplex PCR reads with MiXCR, one entry per CDR3 protein. The sample holds hundreds of thousands of distinct CDR3 sequences, roughly 15% seen once. The sample consisted of blood. The receptors stem from a woman in her late teens or twenties with Graves' hyperthyroidism. Both conserved end residues are part of each CDR3. D genes are given only for firm matches. The listing skips clone size in some rows; elsewhere it reads once, few, many or a size class.

d_call,clone_size,j_call,v_call,cdr3_aa,cdr3_nt
-,many,TRBJ2-1,TRBV28,CASSYRYNEQFF,TGTGCCAGCAGTTATCGGTACAATGAGCAGTTCTTC
-,many,TRBJ2-1,TRBV2,CATLGLLRVGNEQFF,TGTGCCACCTTAGGACTCTTACGGGTGGGCAATGAGCAGTTCTTC
-,many,TRBJ1-1,TRBV19,CASSSVGGYTEAFF,TGTGCCAGTAGTAGCGTTGGTGGGTACACTGAAGCTTTCTTT
-,many,TRBJ2-3,TRBV2,CASTRLDTQYF,TGTGCCAGCACACGCTTAGATACGCAGTATTTT
-,few,TRBJ2-6,TRBV18,CASSPPRRTGANVLTF,TGTGCCAGCTCACCACCGAGGAGGACTGGGGCCAACGTCCTGACTTTC
-,many,TRBJ2-7,TRBV18,CASSPSLYEQYF,TGTGCCAGCTCACCAAGTCTTTACGAGCAGTACTTC
TRBD2,-,TRBJ2-1,TRBV5-6,CASRTISGRGYNEQFF,TGTGCCAGCAGGACTATAAGCGGGAGGGGTTACAATGAGCAGTTCTTC
TRBD1,few,TRBJ2-3,TRBV12-3/TRBV12-4,CASRSTGVKTDTQYF,TGTGCCAGCAGGTCTACAGGGGTCAAAACAGATACGCAGTATTTT
-,-,TRBJ2-7,TRBV7-8,CASSFLQGSRSYEQYF,TGTGCCAGCAGCTTCCTACAGGGTAGCCGCTCCTACGAGCAGTACTTC
-,few,TRBJ2-5,TRBV12-3/TRBV12-4,CASRGNMETQYF,TGTGCCAGCAGGGGGAATATGGAGACCCAGTACTTC
-,many,TRBJ1-2,TRBV7-2,CASSFTRTGTSSGYTF,TGTGCCAGCAGCTTCACCAGGACCGGGACAAGCTCTGGCTACACCTTC
-,many,TRBJ1-1,TRBV6-1,CASISWRGVPEAFF,TGTGCCAGCATATCCTGGAGGGGAGTCCCTGAAGCTTTCTTT
-,-,TRBJ2-7,TRBV24-1,CATSDQNEQYF,TGTGCCACCAGTGATCAAAACGAGCAGTACTTC
-,once,TRBJ1-5,TRBV6-4,CASSYSRGAGQPQHF,TGTGCCAGCAGTTACTCGCGGGGGGCTGGTCAGCCCCAGCATTTT
TRBD2,-,TRBJ2-1,TRBV6-1,CASSGFSGGYNEQFF,TGTGCCAGCAGCGGCTTTAGCGGGGGCTACAATGAGCAGTTCTTC
TRBD2,many,TRBJ2-3,TRBV14,CASSHGQAGAPDTQYF,TGTGCCAGCAGCCATGGGCAAGCGGGAGCGCCAGATACGCAGTATTTT
TRBD1,many,TRBJ2-7,TRBV30,CAWNPGQGHEQYF,TGTGCCTGGAATCCGGGACAGGGGCACGAGCAGTACTTC
-,many,TRBJ2-1,TRBV30,CAWTGGGYNEQFF,TGTGCCTGGACGGGGGGCGGGTACAATGAGCAGTTCTTC
-,few,TRBJ1-2,TRBV29-1,CSVDVGYTF,TGCAGCGTTGATGTTGGCTACACCTTC
TRBD2,many,TRBJ2-7,TRBV5-6,CASSLFSGLAMYYEQYF,TGTGCCAGCAGCTTGTTTTCGGGACTAGCGATGTACTACGAGCAGTACTTC
TRBD1,many,TRBJ1-2,TRBV28,CASSTIALRDRGLGGYTF,TGTGCCAGCAGTACGATAGCGCTCCGGGACAGGGGGCTAGGCGGCTACACCTTC
-,few,TRBJ1-4,TRBV20-1,CSARYRFNEKLFF,TGCAGTGCTAGATACAGGTTTAATGAAAAACTGTTTTTT
TRBD2,few,TRBJ2-7,TRBV6-1,CASRRTSRDEQYF,TGTGCCAGCAGGAGGACTAGCAGAGACGAGCAGTACTTC
-,once,TRBJ1-1,TRBV18,CASSPPSGRKAFF,TGTGCCAGCTCACCCCCATCGGGTAGAAAAGCTTTCTTT
-,-,TRBJ2-1,TRBV5-1,CASRRSAGYNEQFF,TGCGCCAGCAGGAGAAGCGCTGGCTACAATGAGCAGTTCTTC
-,few,TRBJ2-4,TRBV9,CASSGSKNIQYF,TGTGCCAGCAGCGGCAGCAAAAACATTCAGTACTTC
-,-,TRBJ1-5,TRBV11-2,CASSLGPTGDSNQPQHF,TGTGCCAGCAGCTTAGGGCCCACAGGAGATAGCAATCAGCCCCAGCATTTT
-,few,TRBJ1-1,TRBV19,CASSTRWTKEKTEAFF,TGTGCCAGTAGCACCCGTTGGACAAAAGAAAAAACTGAAGCTTTCTTT
TRBD1,many,TRBJ1-1,TRBV5-1,CASSSGQGTVGRDTEAFF,TGCGCCAGCAGCTCCGGACAGGGGACGGTCGGTAGGGACACTGAAGCTTTCTTT
-,few,TRBJ2-5,TRBV11-2,CASSHDRRVQETQYF,TGTGCCAGCAGCCACGATAGGCGGGTCCAAGAGACCCAGTACTTC
TRBD1,few,TRBJ2-1,TRBV20-1,CSAPPYRGFYNEQFF,TGCAGTGCCCCCCCCTACAGGGGGTTCTACAATGAGCAGTTCTTC
TRBD2,-,TRBJ2-5,TRBV11-1,CASSNPLAGDLETQYF,TGTGCCAGCAGCAATCCCCTAGCGGGAGACCTAGAGACCCAGTACTTC
-,few,TRBJ1-6,TRBV6-1,CASSATGFNNSPLHF,TGTGCCAGCAGTGCCACAGGGTTCAATAATTCACCCCTCCACTTT
-,many,TRBJ2-5,TRBV3-1,CASSPKPSGIQETQYF,TGTGCCAGCAGCCCAAAACCCAGTGGGATCCAAGAGACCCAGTACTTC
-,many,TRBJ1-5,TRBV20-1,CSARVRRGVWGNQPQHF,TGCAGTGCTAGAGTGAGGAGGGGCGTTTGGGGCAATCAGCCCCAGCATTTT
-,many,TRBJ1-2,TRBV10-3,CAISESTGLPYGYTF,TGTGCCATCAGTGAGTCGACAGGCCTGCCCTATGGCTACACCTTC
-,-,TRBJ2-2,TRBV4-2,CASSHERHRSGPGELFF,TGTGCCAGCAGCCACGAACGTCACAGGAGCGGACCCGGGGAGCTGTTTTTT
-,-,TRBJ1-2,TRBV7-9,CASSSTRYTF,TGTGCCAGCAGCTCAACCCGCTACACCTTC
-,many,TRBJ2-7,TRBV18,CASSQDSYEQYF,TGTGCCAGCTCACAGGACAGCTACGAGCAGTACTTC
TRBD2,-,TRBJ2-2,TRBV6-6,CASSYSRTSGTGELFF,TGTGCCAGCAGTTACTCTAGAACTAGCGGCACCGGGGAGCTGTTTTTT
-,many,TRBJ2-7,TRBV7-3,CASSLGIDYEQYF,TGTGCCAGCAGCTTAGGGATAGACTACGAGCAGTACTTC
-,many,TRBJ2-7,TRBV18,CASSPGQHTYEQYF,TGTGCCAGCTCACCTGGACAGCACACCTACGAGCAGTACTTC
-,-,TRBJ2-1,TRBV18,CASSPPRQDYNEQFF,TGTGCCAGCTCACCACCGAGACAGGACTACAATGAGCAGTTCTTC
-,few,TRBJ1-1,TRBV29-1,CSVPDPGTRTEAFF,TGCAGCGTTCCTGATCCCGGAACACGGACTGAAGCTTTCTTT
-,many,TRBJ2-4,TRBV7-2,CASSPPPENIQYF,TGTGCCAGCAGCCCACCCCCCGAAAACATTCAGTACTTC
-,-,TRBJ1-1,TRBV19,CASKPPSYTEAFF,TGTGCCAGTAAACCCCCAAGTTACACTGAAGCTTTCTTT
TRBD2,-,TRBJ2-5,TRBV6-1,CASRESLAGVETQYF,TGTGCCAGCAGGGAATCACTAGCGGGAGTAGAGACCCAGTACTTC
TRBD2,many,TRBJ2-7,TRBV9,CASSVVASGPEQYF,TGTGCCAGCAGCGTAGTGGCTAGCGGGCCCGAGCAGTACTTC
-,few,TRBJ2-7,TRBV6-1,CASSDIVGAAYEQYF,TGTGCCAGCAGTGATATCGTGGGAGCCGCCTACGAGCAGTACTTC
TRBD2,few,TRBJ2-1,TRBV12-3/TRBV12-4,CASSFSGRVLQYNEQFF,TGTGCCAGCAGTTTTAGCGGGAGGGTCCTTCAATACAATGAGCAGTTCTTC
TRBD2,-,TRBJ2-1,TRBV20-1,CSARDLIAGAPGDEQFF,TGCAGTGCTAGAGATCTTATAGCGGGAGCACCGGGGGATGAGCAGTTCTTC
-,many,TRBJ1-2,TRBV15,CATSRDPASYGYTF,TGTGCCACCAGCAGAGATCCGGCCAGCTATGGCTACACCTTC